These 32 T cell receptor beta chains came from one sample sequenced in a study of tumor-infiltrating lymphocytes in primary liver carcinoma. A constant-region primer served to make TCR beta cDNA from about 0.45 ug total RNA. Researchers made the TCR beta libraries by running three nested multiplex PCR rounds with slightly modified ARM-PCR. Two initial PCR rounds of around 10 cycles each paired TRBV1-TRBV30 forward primers with a C-beta reverse primer. TCRdb ran MiXCR on the multiplex PCR reads and lists one entry per CDR3 protein. The repertoire includes about 320,000 distinct CDR3 sequences, less than 75% of them detected once, and about 9.4% sits in the top ten. The source of the blood RNA was unsorted whole blood, and germline DNA was extracted as well. Source material: peripheral blood. The receptors were gathered from a man between 40 and 49 years old with primary liver carcinoma and hepatitis B virus infection.

In regard to this clonotype: The germline gene is not matched at one end of the junction; a read error may be the cause. The V and J genes are TRBV6-5 and TRBJ2-7, with D perhaps matching TRBD1 (6 bases). Germline CDR1 reads MNHEY; CDR2 reads SVGAGI. The CDR3 length is 14 residues. CDR3 coding DNA: TGTGCCAACAGTTACTCAGGGGTCGGGTACGAGCAGTACTTC. It specifies CANSYSGVGYEQYF.

Details on this clonotype: Given a much more abundant clone one base away, this may be a read error. The chain combines TRBV12-3 or TRBV12-4 with TRBJ2-2, with 7 nucleotides matching TRBD1. Trimming at V came to 7 bases and at J to 7 bases, leaving 6 bases not matched to a gene. This CDR3 is built from 13 residues. The DNA of the CDR3 is TGTGCCAGCATCCAGGGGGTCGGCGGGGAGCTGTTTTTT. Protein sequence: CASIQGVGGELFF.

The CDR3 protein is CASSPTTGENEQFF. CDR3 DNA: TGTGCCAGTAGCCCCACGACAGGGGAGAATGAGCAGTTCTTC. The rearrangement links TRBV11-2 to TRBJ2-1, with 8 bases that match TRBD1. The V gene end was trimmed by 9 bases and the J gene end by 7 bases; junction bases not matched to a gene: 11. CDR1 SGHAT and CDR2 FQNNGV come from the germline V gene. The CDR3 contains 14 residues.

The CDR3 DNA sequence: TGCAGCGTTGAGTTTGCGGAGAGGTACAATGAGCAGTTCTTC. Translation gives CSVEFAERYNEQFF. The chain joins TRBV29-1 to TRBJ2-1; D unresolved. This CDR3 has 14 residues. V was trimmed by 3 bases and J by 4 bases, leaving 13 bases between them. The V gene's germline CDR1 is SQVTM and CDR2 ANQGSEA.

Worth noting for this clonotype: The junction departs from the called germline gene at one end, perhaps through a read error. The chain couples TRBV6-2 or TRBV6-3 to TRBJ2-1, with D hard to call. CDR1 is MNHEY and CDR2 is SVGEGT in the germline V gene. The CDR3 has 11 amino acids. CDR3 sequence reads: CAGSSNGEHFF. In DNA form, the CDR3 reads TGTGCCGGCAGTAGTAACGGTGAGCATTTCTTC.

The V gene is TRBV6-5, the J gene TRBJ2-1; D is undetermined. CDR1 and CDR2 (germline): MNHEY, SVGAGI. The CDR3 spans 15 residues. V was cut by 4 bases and J by 2 bases, with 12 bases left in between. DNA of the CDR3: TGTGCCAGCAGTTCCCGGGTAGCCACCTACAATGAGCAGTTCTTC. Its protein product is CASSSRVATYNEQFF.

As to this clonotype: Given a much more abundant clone one base away, this may be a read error. Because the CDR3 is missing its conserved closing phenylalanine or tryptophan, this is likely a read error. The genes are TRBV6-1 and TRBJ2-7; 8 nucleotides match TRBD1. V lost 2 bases and J lost 7; bases outside the gene matches: 7. The CDR3 consists of 14 residues. Germline V gives CDR1 MNHNS, CDR2 SASEGT. The CDR3 DNA reads TGTGCCAGCAGTGAAAAATACAGGGGGGAAGAGCAGTACTCC. Protein sequence: CASSEKYRGEEQYS.

This rearrangement joins TRBV6-5 to TRBJ2-5; 8 nucleotides align to TRBD2. The ends lost 6 bases at V and 5 bases at J; junction bases unmatched: 11. The CDR3 is 15 residues long. Germline CDR1 MNHEY, CDR2 SVGAGI. CDR3 in amino acids: CASRGGLVGAETQYF. CDR3 sequence (DNA): TGTGCCAGCAGGGGGGGACTAGTGGGAGCGGAGACCCAGTACTTC.

Regarding this clonotype: This may be a read error, as it is one base from a much larger clone. V and J are TRBV6-1 and TRBJ1-1; D is possibly TRBD1 (6 bases). Per the germline V gene, CDR1 is MNHNS and CDR2 is SASEGT. The CDR3 runs to 12 residues. The CDR3 protein is CASSGWDTEASF. CDR3 DNA sequence: TGTGCCAGCAGTGGGTGGGACACTGAAGCTTCCTTT.

A remark on this clonotype: A much bigger clone sits one base away, suggesting this may be a read error. The V gene is TRBV12-3 or TRBV12-4, the J gene TRBJ1-5; D unclear. The CDR3 contains 14 residues. The V end was cut by 3 bases, the J end by 5 bases, with 11 bases between. CDR3 loop: CASSLSDTYQPQHF. The CDR3 nucleotides are TGTGCCAGCAGTTTGTCAGATACCTATCAGCCCCAGCATTTT.

The genes are TRBV5-3 and TRBJ2-1, with TRBD2 matching over 8 bases. TRBV5-3 is noted as an ORF with a role that remains uncertain. CDR3 length equals 13 residues. V trimming: 1 base; J trimming: 10 bases; junction bases outside the gene matches: 4. CDR3: CARSLSGRDEQFF. The DNA for the CDR3 is TGTGCCAGAAGCTTGAGCGGGAGAGACGAGCAGTTCTTC.

The genes are TRBV11-1 and TRBJ2-3; D ambiguous. V lost 6 bases and J 5 bases, leaving 12 bases between the germline ends. The CDR3 is 13 amino acids. Germline loops: CDR1 SGHAT, CDR2 FQDESV (reference sequence). This chain's CDR3 is CASSLLGRDTQYF. CDR3 nucleotide sequence: TGTGCCAGCAGTCTACTTGGCCGAGATACGCAGTATTTT.

V usage is TRBV5-1 and J usage is TRBJ1-6; D is undetermined. V lost 2 bases and J 5 bases, leaving 14 bases between the germline ends. Germline V CDR1 and CDR2: SGHRS, YFSETQ. There are 16 residues in the CDR3. CDR3 in DNA: TGCGCCAGCAGCTTATTGCCAGGCGGCGATAATTCACCCCTCCACTTT. Its translation: CASSLLPGGDNSPLHF.

Comments on this clonotype: One end of the junction varies from germline; a read error may be responsible. The chain recombines TRBV30 with TRBJ2-1; TRBD2 agrees at 11 bases. Germline CDR1 GTSNPN, CDR2 SVGIG (reference sequence). The length of the CDR3 is 16 residues. The CDR3 coding sequence is TGTCCCTGGAGTGCCAGGACTAGCGGGCTTAACAATGAGCAGTCCTTC. Its protein is CPWSARTSGLNNEQSF. Supplemented by reference TRBV30 and TRBJ2-1, the full variable domain reads SQTIHQWPATLVQPVGSPLSLECTVEGTSNPNLYWYRQAAGRGLQLLFYSVGIGQISSEVPQNLSASRPQDRQFILSSKKLLLSDSGFYLCPWSARTSGLNNEQSFGPGTRLTVL.

Worth noting for this clonotype: At one end, the junction sequence differs from germline, possibly due to a read error. The chain carries TRBV11-2 and TRBJ2-5; possibly TRBD2 for D (7 bases). The CDR3 runs 15 residues. The germline CDR1 and CDR2 sequences are SGHAT and FQNNGV. The CDR3 DNA reads as TGTGCCAGCAGCTTAGGAGGGGGGGGGGAAGAGACCCAATACTTC. Translation: CASSLGGGGEETQYF.

With regard to this clonotype: One end of the junction fails to match germline, which may point to a read error. The CDR3 DNA sequence: TGTGGCAGCAGCCCCAGACAGGGAAGGGAGACCCAGAACTTC. Protein product: CGSSPRQGRETQNF. The genes are TRBV11-2 and TRBJ2-5, with TRBD1 matching 7 bases. CDR3 size: 14 residues. Looked up from germline, CDR1 is SGHAT and CDR2 is FQNNGV.

In its sample, this clonotype was seen many times. J is TRBJ2-6 and V is TRBV4-2, with 7 bases fitting TRBD1. The CDR3 extends over 16 amino acids. Germline-derived CDR1 and CDR2 are LGHNA and YNFKEQ. The junction had 3 bases not matched to a gene; V was cut back by 2 bases and J by 2 bases. The CDR3 sequence is CASSQHQGAGANVLTF. The CDR3 DNA reads as TGTGCCAGCAGCCAACACCAGGGGGCTGGGGCCAACGTCCTGACTTTC.

This clonotype was recorded many times. J is TRBJ2-5 and V is TRBV29-1; a possible D gene is TRBD2 (6 bases). The germline V gene has CDR1 SQVTM and CDR2 ANQGSEA. The V gene lost 5 bases and the J gene lost 2 bases, with 15 bases spanning the gap. This CDR3 comprises 14 residues. CDR3 protein: CSVMAGGGQETQYF. CDR3 sequence (DNA): TGCAGCGTTATGGCGGGTGGGGGGCAAGAGACCCAGTACTTC.

For this clonotype: A junction boundary mismatches the germline segment, possibly from a read error. This chain uses TRBV5-1 with TRBJ2-3; 11 bases match TRBD2. CDR3 length equals 17 residues. Germline-derived CDR1 and CDR2 are SGHRS and YFSETQ. CDR3 coding DNA: TGCGCCAGCGGCTTGTCGCAGACTAGCGGGACGGAAGATACGCAGTATTTT. It translates to CASGLSQTSGTEDTQYF.

In its sample, this clonotype was seen a few times. This CDR3 reads CASSLAGHEQYF. CDR3 bases: TGTGCCAGCAGTTTGGCAGGGCACGAGCAGTACTTC. V is TRBV28 and J is TRBJ2-7; a weak D match, TRBD1 (5 bases). Looked up from germline, CDR1 is MDHEN and CDR2 is SYDVKM. With 3 bases removed from V and 5 bases from J, the gap between germline ends came to 8 bases. CDR3 length: 12 residues.

With regard to this clonotype: This could be a read error, since a much larger clone is one nucleotide away. The genes are TRBV4-1 and TRBJ1-3; D gene unclear. Per the germline V gene, CDR1 is MGHRA and CDR2 is YSYEKL. The CDR3 runs 13 residues. V was pared by 0 bases and J by 8 bases, with 8 bases between. The CDR3 spells CASSQDLGDTIYF. CDR3 sequence (DNA): TGCGCCAGCAGCCAAGATCTCGGAGACACCATATATTTT.

The sample holds many counts of this clonotype. In DNA, the CDR3 is TGTGCCAGCAGCCAGCAGGGGCCCGTCGGGGAGCTGTTTTTT. Its protein product is CASSQQGPVGELFF. This chain joins TRBV12-3 or TRBV12-4 and TRBJ2-2; tentatively, D is TRBD1 (6 bases). CDR3 length: 14 amino acids. V lost 6 bases to trimming and J lost 7 bases, with 15 bases between them.

This clonotype was seen many times. Written as DNA, the CDR3 is TGCGCCAGCAGCCATGGACGAGGGGGCACAGATACGCAGTATTTT. Translation gives CASSHGRGGTDTQYF. The rearrangement joins TRBV4-1 to TRBJ2-3, with D perhaps assigned TRBD1 or TRBD2 (5 bases each). The CDR3 spans 15 residues. CDR1 is MGHRA and CDR2 is YSYEKL in the germline V gene. The V end lost 3 bases, the J end lost 1 base, and 11 bases lay between the germline ends.

For this clonotype: A junction boundary mismatches the germline segment, possibly from a read error. The rearrangement links TRBV29-1 to TRBJ2-2, with 8 bases aligning to TRBD1. From germline, CDR1 is SQVTM and CDR2 ANQGSEA. This CDR3 contains 14 residues. The CDR3 bases are TGCGGCGTTTCGGGACAGGAGTTCACCGGGGAGCTGTTTTTT. Its protein product is CGVSGQEFTGELFF.

To note about this clonotype: At one boundary the junction diverges from the germline segment, which might be a read error. The genes are TRBV5-4 and TRBJ2-7, with D unresolved. The CDR3 covers 13 residues. CDR1 is SGHNT, CDR2 YYREEE, per germline (reference sequence). The CDR3 DNA is TGTGCCAGCAGCTTGGAGGTGACCTACGTGCAGTACTTC. Its protein product is CASSLEVTYVQYF.

About this clonotype: Possible read error: a much larger clone is one base away. The chain carries TRBV4-3 and TRBJ2-5, with D perhaps matching TRBD1 (5 bases). The germline CDR1 and CDR2 sequences are LGHNA and YSLEER. The ends were cut back, 4 bases at V and 6 bases at J, with 15 bases in the middle. The CDR3 length is 14 residues. CDR3 region: CASSPELDSKTQYF. The CDR3 DNA sequence: TGCGCCAGCAGCCCAGAGCTAGACAGTAAGACCCAGTACTTC.

A note on this clonotype: Just one base apart from a much larger clone, this may be a read error. V gene TRBV30 combines with J gene TRBJ2-5; the match to TRBD2 covers 7 bases. Germline-derived CDR1 and CDR2 are GTSNPN and SVGIG (reference sequence). V lost 3 bases and J lost 7; bases outside the gene matches: 11. The CDR3 is 14 residues long. The DNA of the CDR3 is TGTGCCTGGAGCCCAAGGGCGGGAGAGGGGACCCAGTACTTC. This sequence encodes CAWSPRAGEGTQYF.

This clonotype came up many times. This chain links TRBV10-3 with TRBJ1-3; 7 positions agree with TRBD1. CDR1 is ENHRY and CDR2 is SYGVKD in the germline V gene. The CDR3 has 14 residues. The V gene end was trimmed by 3 bases and the J gene end by 3 bases; junction bases not matched to a gene: 2. The CDR3, as DNA: TGTGCCATCAGTGATTGGACAGGTGGAAACACCATATATTTT. Its translation is CAISDWTGGNTIYF.

This clonotype was counted once. A much more abundant neighbour one base away suggests this may be a read error. V is TRBV5-5 and J is TRBJ2-5, with D possibly TRBD1 on 6 matching bases. The CDR3 extends over 13 amino acids. Germline CDR1 SGHKS, CDR2 YYEKEE (reference sequence). The CDR3 region has the DNA TGTGACAGCAGCTTCCGGACAGAAGAGACCCAGTACTTC. As protein: CDSSFRTEETQYF.

About this clonotype itself: This may stem from a read error, because a much larger clone lies one nucleotide away. The chain combines TRBV4-1 with TRBJ2-7; a weak D match, TRBD1 (6 bases). TRBJ2-1 explains the end of the DNA better; the J call may be wrong. Germline values: CDR1 MGHRA, CDR2 YSYEKL. The CDR3 is made up of 14 amino acids. This chain's CDR3 is CATSKGDGNYEQFF. DNA for the CDR3: TGCGCCACTTCGAAGGGGGACGGAAACTACGAGCAGTTCTTC.

About this clonotype: This may stem from a read error, because a much larger clone lies one nucleotide away. CDR3 nucleotide sequence: TGCGCCATCAGCCAGGGAAGCGGGAGTACAGATACGCAGTATTTT. Amino acid sequence: CAISQGSGSTDTQYF. The chain employs TRBV4-3 and TRBJ2-3; 8 nucleotides align to TRBD2. The length of the CDR3 is 15 residues. Germline assignment: CDR1 LGHNA and CDR2 YSLEER.

The table lists this clonotype with many counts. V gene TRBV11-2 combines with J gene TRBJ1-4; D is possibly TRBD1 (5 bases). The CDR3 runs to 15 residues. The germline gives CDR1 SGHAT, CDR2 FQNNGV. Trimming removed 0 bases at V and 7 bases at J, with 12 bases between. DNA for the CDR3: TGTGCCAGCAGCTTAGATCAAAGGGGATCTGAAAAACTGTTTTTT. It codes for CASSLDQRGSEKLFF.